Included here is one T cell receptor (beta chain) sequence, with context. These data originate in a study of blood T cell repertoires in COVID-19. Deletions cut 3 bases from V and 4 bases from J, with 9 bases between. This CDR3 region has 13 residues. In germline, CDR1 is WSHSY, CDR2 SAAADI. The method was immunoSEQ multiplex PCR; TCRdb's version includes in-frame clones alone and lacks a portion of them. Of around 79,000 clones in the sample, around 90% were seen once. The chain joins TRBV10-2 to TRBJ2-5; D unresolved. The sequenced sample was peripheral blood. The receptor comes from a human donor in a cohort sampled during active COVID-19. The CDR3 protein is CASSDPPGETQYF. The CDR3 DNA is TGCGCCAGCAGTGACCCCCCCGGAGAGACCCAGTACTTC.